This T cell receptor beta chain is drawn from a study of memory CD4+ T cells and cytomegalovirus serostatus. The V and J ends lost 8 bases and 8 bases, in that order; junction bases with no gene match: 5. The CDR3 runs 11 residues. Per the germline V gene, CDR1 is DFQATT and CDR2 is SNEGSKA (reference sequence). Here immunoSEQ multiplex PCR was the method, and the copy in TCRdb shows in-frame clones only, minus some. The sample carries more than 45,000 clones, approximately 78% recorded once. Single viable CD3+CD4+CD8-CD45RO+ cells were sorted as the memory CD4+ T cells. After thawing, CD4+ T cells were positively selected.

This chain connects TRBV20-1 to TRBJ2-3, with 9 bases that match TRBD1. Input material: memory CD4+ T cells from blood. The TCR was taken from an adult in good health and CMV-seronegative. The CDR3 DNA sequence: TGCAGTACATGGACAGGGGTTACGCAGTATTTT. Translation gives CSTWTGVTQYF.